The 21 T cell receptor beta chains presented below share a single source sample, sequenced in a study of blood T cell repertoires in COVID-19. Generated by immunoSEQ multiplex PCR, the TCRdb table keeps only in-frame clones and is missing some. The sample gives 100,000 to 150,000 clones, roughly 79% of which show up once; around 25% is in the top ten. The sample was peripheral blood. Source of these receptors: a human donor in a cohort sampled during active COVID-19.

The chain has TRBV5-1 and TRBJ1-1; 7 bases line up with TRBD1. The length of the CDR3 is 14 residues. Germline values: CDR1 SGHRS, CDR2 YFSETQ. V lost 5 bases to trimming and J lost 5 bases; unmatched junction nucleotides: 9. DNA for the CDR3: TGCGCCAGCAGATATGACACAGGGGAGACTGAAGCTTTCTTT. Translated, it gives CASRYDTGETEAFF.

The V call is TRBV11-2, the J call TRBJ1-2; a possible D gene is TRBD1 (5 bases). The germline CDR1 and CDR2 sequences are SGHAT and FQNNGV. Trimming stripped 5 bases from V and 2 bases from J, with 12 bases between. The length of the CDR3 is 14 residues. For the CDR3, the DNA is TGTGCCAGCAGCCCGCAGGGTCCCAACTATGGCTACACCTTC. Protein product: CASSPQGPNYGYTF.

V and J are TRBV28 and TRBJ1-1; the match to TRBD1 covers 11 bases. V lost 5 bases, J lost 4 bases, and 9 bases stayed unmatched. The CDR3 is 16 residues long. CDR1 is MDHEN and CDR2 is SYDVKM in the germline V gene. The CDR3 DNA follows: TGTGCCAGCAGTCTACTCCCCGGGACAGGGGGCACTGAAGCTTTCTTT. It specifies CASSLLPGTGGTEAFF.

This clone was seen more than once but under ten times. The rearrangement joins TRBV6-5 to TRBJ1-2; 7 nucleotides line up with TRBD1. V lost 6 bases and J lost 4; bases outside the gene matches: 8. The germline CDR1 and CDR2 sequences are MNHEY and SVGAGI. The length of the CDR3 is 14 residues. The CDR3 coding sequence is TGTGCCAGCAGGGAGACAGGGTTCCCCTATGGCTACACCTTC. Translation: CASRETGFPYGYTF.

The chain combines TRBV5-4 with TRBJ2-7; TRBD1 aligns across 11 bases. The ends lost 3 bases at V and 1 base at J; junction bases unmatched: 3. Germline V CDR1 and CDR2: SGHNT, YYREEE (reference sequence). The CDR3 consists of 15 residues. The CDR3 here is CASSWGQGVSYEQYF. The CDR3 DNA reads as TGTGCCAGCAGCTGGGGACAGGGGGTATCCTACGAGCAGTACTTC.

This clone was seen only a few times. V and J are TRBV19 and TRBJ2-2; 8 bases are a match to TRBD1. CDR1 and CDR2 (germline): LNHDA, SQIVND (reference sequence). The V segment lost 3 bases and the J segment 0 bases; nucleotides outside the gene matches: 3. The CDR3 length is 16 residues. The CDR3 DNA is TGTGCCAGTAGTATGCGGACAGGGTCGAACACCGGGGAGCTGTTTTTT. It codes for CASSMRTGSNTGELFF.

The rearrangement joins TRBV10-3 to TRBJ2-1; the match to TRBD2 covers 11 bases. The V gene's germline CDR1 is ENHRY and CDR2 SYGVKD. This CDR3 region has 15 residues. The ends lost 6 bases at V and 1 base at J; junction bases unmatched: 2. CDR3 sequence: CAISGTSGSYNEQFF. The CDR3 nucleotides are TGTGCCATCAGCGGGACTAGCGGTTCCTACAATGAGCAGTTCTTC.

The rearrangement joins TRBV3-1 (or the pseudogene TRBV3-2) to TRBJ2-3, with 13 bases matching TRBD2. CDR3 length equals 18 residues. V lost 0 bases and J lost 0; bases outside the gene matches: 3. Germline V CDR1 and CDR2: LGHDT, YNNKEL (reference sequence). CDR3 sequence (DNA): TGTGCCAGCAGCCAAGAACCGGGACTAGCGGGGAGCACAGATACGCAGTATTTT. This gives the protein CASSQEPGLAGSTDTQYF.

The rearrangement links TRBV18 to TRBJ2-2; 9 bases align to TRBD1. The CDR3 runs 17 residues. Germline V gene data show CDR1 as KGHSH and CDR2 as LQKENI. V trimming: 4 bases; J trimming: 6 bases; junction bases outside the gene matches: 12. As DNA, the CDR3 is TGTGCCAGCTCACGGAAAGGGACAGGGCCGGGAGCCGGGGAGCTGTTTTTT. Translating it yields CASSRKGTGPGAGELFF.

The V gene is TRBV15, the J gene TRBJ2-6, with TRBD1 identical over 7 bases. Germline CDR1 reads LNHNV; CDR2 reads YYDKDF (reference sequence). V lost 1 base to trimming and J lost 0 bases; unmatched junction nucleotides: 6. The CDR3 consists of 18 residues. This chain's CDR3 is CATSRVLGTASGANVLTF. In DNA form, the CDR3 reads TGTGCCACCAGCAGAGTTTTGGGGACAGCCTCTGGGGCCAACGTCCTGACTTTC.

The chain links TRBV3-1 (or the pseudogene TRBV3-2) to TRBJ1-2; no reliable D call. CDR3 length: 14 amino acids. Trimming shortened V by 3 bases and J by 0 bases, and 8 bases separated the two germline ends. The germline CDR1 and CDR2 sequences are LGHDT and YNNKEL (reference sequence). CDR3 coding DNA: TGTGCCAGCAGCCAGAGCAACCCTAACTATGGCTACACCTTC. Its translation: CASSQSNPNYGYTF.

The chain is built from TRBV19 and TRBJ2-7; 8 bases align to TRBD2. The CDR3 totals 16 residues. V trimming: 1 base; J trimming: 0 bases; junction bases outside the gene matches: 5. Looked up from germline, CDR1 is LNHDA and CDR2 is SQIVND (reference sequence). CDR3 region: CASSIVGGRTSYEQYF. The CDR3 coding sequence is TGTGCCAGTAGTATAGTCGGCGGGAGGACCTCCTACGAGCAGTACTTC.

This rearrangement joins TRBV6-2 or TRBV6-3 to TRBJ2-1; 11 bases align to TRBD2. The J segment lost 9 bases and the V segment lost 2 bases, leaving 9 bases of the junction unmatched. The CDR3 extends over 16 amino acids. Germline V gives CDR1 MNHEY, CDR2 SVGEGT. CDR3: CASSYRPGLADAEQFF. The CDR3 DNA reads TGTGCCAGCAGTTACCGACCGGGACTAGCGGATGCTGAGCAGTTCTTC.

J is TRBJ2-7 and V is TRBV4-1; the D is unclear. V lost 0 bases and J lost 3, with 15 bases in between. CDR1 MGHRA and CDR2 YSYEKL come from the germline V gene. This CDR3 is built from 16 residues. CDR3 amino acids: CASSQDRRKLDYEQYF. The DNA of the CDR3 is TGCGCCAGCAGCCAAGATCGCAGGAAACTCGACTACGAGCAGTACTTC.

The chain links TRBV19 to TRBJ1-1; D uncertain. Germline CDR1 LNHDA, CDR2 SQIVND (reference sequence). The CDR3 sequence is 15 residues long. The V end lost 5 bases, the J end lost 4 bases, and 17 bases lay between the germline ends. Here the CDR3 reads CASSSAWRGGTEAFF. The CDR3 bases are TGTGCCAGTAGTTCGGCGTGGCGGGGAGGCACTGAAGCTTTCTTT.

The chain is built from TRBV4-3 and TRBJ2-1; TRBD2 matches at 8 bases. Germline CDR1 is LGHNA and CDR2 is YSLEER. J gave up 6 bases and V 1 base, and 11 bases lay outside the gene matches. This CDR3 is 17 amino acids long. This chain's CDR3 is CASSQGGGRRRTNEQFF. In nucleotides, the CDR3 is TGCGCCAGCAGCCAAGGAGGCGGGAGGAGAAGGACCAATGAGCAGTTCTTC.

The chain combines TRBV5-1 with TRBJ1-6; TRBD1 is a possible D gene (6 bases). Trimming cost V 5 bases and J 5 bases, with 14 bases left between them. CDR1 is SGHRS, CDR2 YFSETQ, per germline. This CDR3 contains 15 residues. The CDR3 DNA sequence: TGCGCCAGCAGTGCCGGGACACGCGATAATTCACCCCTCCACTTT. Its protein is CASSAGTRDNSPLHF.

The J gene is TRBJ2-7, the V gene TRBV6-6; 9 bases match TRBD1. CDR3 length: 14 residues. Germline values: CDR1 MNHNY, CDR2 SVGAGI (reference sequence). V lost 5 bases and J lost 3; bases outside the gene matches: 5. In DNA, the CDR3 is TGTGCCAGCAGTGCGCCGGGACAGGGCTACGAGCAGTACTTC. Translated: CASSAPGQGYEQYF.

This clone was observed a single time. The chain joins TRBV4-1 to TRBJ2-1; tentative D call: TRBD1 (6 bases). Germline values: CDR1 MGHRA, CDR2 YSYEKL. The germline V and J ends were trimmed by 0 bases and 9 bases, with 18 bases remaining between them. The CDR3 is 16 residues long. The CDR3: CASSQDRYRDIFEQFF. CDR3 in DNA: TGCGCCAGCAGCCAAGATCGGTACAGGGACATATTTGAGCAGTTCTTC.

This clone has more than one count but fewer than ten. The rearrangement joins TRBV6-2 or TRBV6-3 to TRBJ2-6; TRBD1 agrees at 7 bases. J lost 0 bases, V lost 6 bases, and 2 bases had no gene match. Germline loops: CDR1 MNHEY, CDR2 SVGEGT. The CDR3 consists of 15 residues. CDR3 coding DNA: TGTGCCAGCAGCCACAGGGGCTCTGGGGCCAACGTCCTGACTTTC. This codes for CASSHRGSGANVLTF.

The chain has TRBV7-2 and TRBJ2-5; D not resolved. The CDR3 contains 17 residues. The V end was cut by 1 base, the J end by 1 base, with 16 bases between. CDR1 and CDR2 from the germline V gene are SGHTA and FQGNSA. This CDR3 is CASSLVVLTTLQETQYF. DNA for the CDR3: TGTGCCAGCAGCTTAGTGGTCCTAACCACCCTCCAAGAGACCCAGTACTTC.